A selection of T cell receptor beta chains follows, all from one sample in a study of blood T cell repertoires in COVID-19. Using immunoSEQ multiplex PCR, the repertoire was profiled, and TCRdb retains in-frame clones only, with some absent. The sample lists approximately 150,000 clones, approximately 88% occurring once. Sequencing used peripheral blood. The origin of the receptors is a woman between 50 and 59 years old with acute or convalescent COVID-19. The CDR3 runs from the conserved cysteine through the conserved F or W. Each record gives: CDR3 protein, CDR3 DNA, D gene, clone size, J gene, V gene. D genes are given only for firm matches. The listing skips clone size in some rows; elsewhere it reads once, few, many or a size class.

cdr3_aa: CASSHPGQGSYEQYF
cdr3_nt: TGCGCCAGCAGCCACCCCGGACAGGGTTCCTACGAGCAGTACTTC
d_call: TRBD1
clone_size: few
j_call: TRBJ2-7
v_call: TRBV4-1

cdr3_aa: CASSLGQGHTDTQYF
cdr3_nt: TGTGCCAGCAGCTTGGGACAGGGCCACACAGATACGCAGTATTTT
d_call: TRBD1
clone_size: .
j_call: TRBJ2-3
v_call: TRBV5-6

cdr3_aa: CASSVARDRGDYGYTF
cdr3_nt: TGTGCCAGCAGCGTAGCCCGGGACAGGGGGGACTATGGCTACACCTTC
d_call: TRBD1
clone_size: .
j_call: TRBJ1-2
v_call: TRBV9

cdr3_aa: CASSTGQGLNTEAFF
cdr3_nt: TGTGCCAGCAGCACAGGACAGGGTTTGAACACTGAAGCTTTCTTT
d_call: TRBD1
clone_size: .
j_call: TRBJ1-1
v_call: TRBV9

cdr3_aa: CASSDETGSNGYTF
cdr3_nt: TGTGCCAGCAGTGACGAGACAGGGTCTAATGGCTACACCTTC
d_call: TRBD1
clone_size: .
j_call: TRBJ1-2
v_call: TRBV6-4

cdr3_aa: CASSFAGLAGGFNEQFF
cdr3_nt: TGTGCCAGCAGCTTCGCGGGACTAGCGGGAGGGTTCAATGAGCAGTTCTTC
d_call: TRBD2
clone_size: .
j_call: TRBJ2-1
v_call: TRBV11-2

cdr3_aa: CASSPPGTATGELFF
cdr3_nt: TGTGCCAGCAGCCCCCCTGGGACAGCCACCGGGGAGCTGTTTTTT
d_call: TRBD1
clone_size: .
j_call: TRBJ2-2
v_call: TRBV11-3

cdr3_aa: CASSFKYADEQFF
cdr3_nt: TGTGCCAGCAGCTTCAAATATGCGGATGAGCAGTTCTTC
d_call: .
clone_size: .
j_call: TRBJ2-1
v_call: TRBV11-3

cdr3_aa: CASSLLAGGKETQYF
cdr3_nt: TGTGCCAGCAGCTTACTAGCGGGGGGCAAAGAGACCCAGTACTTC
d_call: TRBD2
clone_size: .
j_call: TRBJ2-5
v_call: TRBV7-6

cdr3_aa: CSVEVGIDYGYTF
cdr3_nt: TGCAGCGTTGAAGTCGGGATAGACTATGGCTACACCTTC
d_call: .
clone_size: .
j_call: TRBJ1-2
v_call: TRBV29-1

cdr3_aa: CASSWGLAELPTDTQYF
cdr3_nt: TGCGCCAGCAGCTGGGGACTAGCGGAGCTACCCACAGATACGCAGTATTTT
d_call: TRBD2
clone_size: once
j_call: TRBJ2-3
v_call: TRBV5-1

cdr3_aa: CASSLEVPGEKLFF
cdr3_nt: TGCGCCAGCAGCTTGGAGGTGCCGGGGGAAAAACTGTTTTTT
d_call: .
clone_size: .
j_call: TRBJ1-4
v_call: TRBV5-1

cdr3_aa: CASSQPTGYSYEQYF
cdr3_nt: TGCGCCAGCAGTCAACCGACAGGATACTCCTACGAGCAGTACTTC
d_call: .
clone_size: .
j_call: TRBJ2-7
v_call: TRBV5-1

cdr3_aa: CASSQPDRGLYEQYF
cdr3_nt: TGCGCCAGCAGCCAGCCGGACAGGGGGCTCTACGAGCAGTACTTC
d_call: TRBD1
clone_size: few
j_call: TRBJ2-7
v_call: TRBV4-1

cdr3_aa: CASSISGEGADTQYF
cdr3_nt: TGCGCCAGCAGCATCTCAGGGGAGGGGGCAGATACGCAGTATTTT
d_call: .
clone_size: .
j_call: TRBJ2-3
v_call: TRBV5-1

cdr3_aa: CASSDAGTVYTDTQYF
cdr3_nt: TGTGCCAGCAGCGACGCAGGGACAGTGTACACAGATACGCAGTATTTT
d_call: TRBD1
clone_size: .
j_call: TRBJ2-3
v_call: TRBV9

cdr3_aa: CASSEGGSSYNEQFF
cdr3_nt: TGTGCCAGCAGTGAAGGCGGGAGCTCCTACAATGAGCAGTTCTTC
d_call: TRBD2
clone_size: .
j_call: TRBJ2-1
v_call: TRBV2

cdr3_aa: CASSGTGAGKEQYF
cdr3_nt: TGTGCCAGCTCAGGGACAGGGGCCGGGAAAGAGCAGTACTTC
d_call: TRBD1
clone_size: once
j_call: TRBJ2-7
v_call: TRBV18

cdr3_aa: CASSYGRGETQYF
cdr3_nt: TGTGCCAGCAGTTACGGCAGGGGAGAGACCCAGTACTTC
d_call: .
clone_size: .
j_call: TRBJ2-5
v_call: TRBV6-5

cdr3_aa: CASSQASPGNTEAFF
cdr3_nt: TGTGCCAGCAGCCAAGCCTCCCCCGGGAACACTGAAGCTTTCTTT
d_call: .
clone_size: .
j_call: TRBJ1-1
v_call: TRBV4-2

cdr3_aa: CASSIQSPYEQYF
cdr3_nt: TGTGCCAGCAGCATACAGTCCCCCTACGAGCAGTACTTC
d_call: .
clone_size: .
j_call: TRBJ2-7
v_call: TRBV21-1

cdr3_aa: CASSDDRGFYEQYF
cdr3_nt: TGTGCCAGCAGTGATGACAGGGGATTCTACGAGCAGTACTTC
d_call: TRBD1
clone_size: once
j_call: TRBJ2-7
v_call: TRBV25-1

cdr3_aa: CASSMDRTLGEQFF
cdr3_nt: TGTGCCAGTAGTATGGACAGGACGTTGGGTGAGCAGTTCTTC
d_call: TRBD1
clone_size: .
j_call: TRBJ2-1
v_call: TRBV19

cdr3_aa: CASTDRTNRANEKLFF
cdr3_nt: TGTGCCAGCACCGACAGGACGAATAGGGCTAATGAAAAACTGTTTTTT
d_call: .
clone_size: .
j_call: TRBJ1-4
v_call: TRBV7-9

cdr3_aa: CASTPQGAGDGYTF
cdr3_nt: TGTGCCAGCACCCCGCAGGGGGCTGGGGATGGCTACACCTTC
d_call: TRBD1
clone_size: .
j_call: TRBJ1-2
v_call: TRBV6-5

cdr3_aa: CASSFFQASGAYGYTF
cdr3_nt: TGTGCCAGCAGCTTTTTTCAGGCCTCTGGGGCTTATGGCTACACCTTC
d_call: .
clone_size: few
j_call: TRBJ1-2
v_call: TRBV3-1/TRBV3-2

cdr3_aa: CASSPRDTQYF
cdr3_nt: TGTGCCAGCAGTCCCAGGGATACGCAGTATTTT
d_call: .
clone_size: .
j_call: TRBJ2-3
v_call: TRBV7-8

cdr3_aa: CASSEKPGQPNYGYTF
cdr3_nt: TGTGCCAGCAGCGAGAAACCGGGACAGCCAAACTATGGCTACACCTTC
d_call: TRBD1
clone_size: .
j_call: TRBJ1-2
v_call: TRBV7-3

cdr3_aa: CASSFQGNTEAFF
cdr3_nt: TGTGCCAGTAGCTTCCAGGGGAACACTGAAGCTTTCTTT
d_call: .
clone_size: .
j_call: TRBJ1-1
v_call: TRBV19

cdr3_aa: CASSDQGVHNEKLFF
cdr3_nt: TGTGCCAGCAGCGATCAGGGGGTTCATAATGAAAAACTGTTTTTT
d_call: TRBD1
clone_size: .
j_call: TRBJ1-4
v_call: TRBV9

cdr3_aa: CAISDIRREGGNTEAFF
cdr3_nt: TGTGCCATCAGTGACATTCGGCGGGAGGGAGGGAACACTGAAGCTTTCTTT
d_call: .
clone_size: .
j_call: TRBJ1-1
v_call: TRBV10-3

cdr3_aa: CASRVERGSYNEQFF
cdr3_nt: TGCGCCAGCAGGGTAGAAAGGGGAAGTTACAATGAGCAGTTCTTC
d_call: .
clone_size: once
j_call: TRBJ2-1
v_call: TRBV5-1

cdr3_aa: CASSIRGQGGFTDTQYF
cdr3_nt: TGTGCCAGTAGTATCAGGGGACAGGGGGGATTCACAGATACGCAGTATTTT
d_call: TRBD1
clone_size: once
j_call: TRBJ2-3
v_call: TRBV19

cdr3_aa: CASSKDRITDTQYF
cdr3_nt: TGTGCCAGCAGCAAAGACAGAATCACAGATACGCAGTATTTT
d_call: .
clone_size: .
j_call: TRBJ2-3
v_call: TRBV21-1

cdr3_aa: CARRDRPSGNTIYF
cdr3_nt: TGTGCCAGGCGGGACAGGCCCTCTGGAAACACCATATATTTT
d_call: TRBD1
clone_size: .
j_call: TRBJ1-3
v_call: TRBV2

cdr3_aa: CAWTPQVSTDTQYF
cdr3_nt: TGTGCCTGGACCCCACAGGTTAGCACAGATACGCAGTATTTT
d_call: .
clone_size: .
j_call: TRBJ2-3
v_call: TRBV30

cdr3_aa: CATSEVGQGATDTQYF
cdr3_nt: TGTGCCACCAGTGAAGTAGGACAGGGGGCAACAGATACGCAGTATTTT
d_call: TRBD1
clone_size: once
j_call: TRBJ2-3
v_call: TRBV24-1

cdr3_aa: CASSPRTSGGPTSYEQYF
cdr3_nt: TGTGCCAGCTCACCCCGGACTAGCGGGGGGCCCACGTCCTACGAGCAGTACTTC
d_call: TRBD2
clone_size: .
j_call: TRBJ2-7
v_call: TRBV18

cdr3_aa: CASSLTEFSPLHF
cdr3_nt: TGTGCCAGCAGCCTAACGGAGTTCTCACCCCTCCACTTT
d_call: .
clone_size: .
j_call: TRBJ1-6
v_call: TRBV3-1/TRBV3-2

cdr3_aa: CSASRGYEQYF
cdr3_nt: TGCAGTGCTAGTAGGGGCTATGAGCAGTACTTC
d_call: .
clone_size: .
j_call: TRBJ2-7
v_call: TRBV20-1

cdr3_aa: CASSQDARLNTEAFF
cdr3_nt: TGTGCCAGCAGCCAAGATGCCAGGTTGAACACTGAAGCTTTCTTT
d_call: .
clone_size: .
j_call: TRBJ1-1
v_call: TRBV3-1/TRBV3-2

cdr3_aa: CASSDDRVSSYEQYF
cdr3_nt: TGTGCCAGCAGTGACGACAGGGTCAGCTCCTACGAGCAGTACTTC
d_call: TRBD1
clone_size: .
j_call: TRBJ2-7
v_call: TRBV9

cdr3_aa: CASSVEPGVGSYGYTF
cdr3_nt: TGTGCCAGTAGTGTAGAACCCGGTGTAGGGAGCTATGGCTACACCTTC
d_call: .
clone_size: once
j_call: TRBJ1-2
v_call: TRBV19

cdr3_aa: CATSDFKGVSTDTQYF
cdr3_nt: TGTGCCACCAGTGATTTCAAAGGGGTCAGCACAGATACGCAGTATTTT
d_call: .
clone_size: .
j_call: TRBJ2-3
v_call: TRBV24-1

cdr3_aa: CASPQPGGAKDGYTF
cdr3_nt: TGTGCCAGCCCCCAACCCGGGGGGGCGAAGGATGGCTACACCTTC
d_call: .
clone_size: .
j_call: TRBJ1-2
v_call: TRBV5-5

cdr3_aa: CASSLDRGTEAFF
cdr3_nt: TGTGCCAGCAGCTTGGACAGGGGCACTGAAGCTTTCTTT
d_call: TRBD1
clone_size: few
j_call: TRBJ1-1
v_call: TRBV7-3

cdr3_aa: CASSRMGLQGQGATNEKLFF
cdr3_nt: TGCGCCAGCAGTCGTATGGGGTTGCAGGGGCAAGGCGCAACTAATGAAAAACTGTTTTTT
d_call: .
clone_size: once
j_call: TRBJ1-4
v_call: TRBV5-1